This T cell receptor beta chain came from a study of shared clonotypes between healthy human individuals. Study-wide context: CD8 memory received one plate per donor, CD8 naive two, CD4 memory three and CD4 naive three. Study results and caveats: A few donors shared around 5% of their naive CD4 clonotypes.

This CDR3 has 14 residues. Germline V lookup: CDR1 LNHDA, CDR2 SQIVND (reference sequence). The V end lost 7 bases, the J end lost 4 bases, and 17 bases lay between the germline ends. Concerning this clone itself: Its antigen is undetermined.

Naive CD8 cells were CD45RO-negative, positively selected for CCR7, excluding terminally differentiated effector memory CD45RA+ cells. Method: immunoSEQ multiplex PCR; TCRdb's copy keeps in-frame clones and lacks some. The sample yields millions of clones, approximately 95% seen once. The gene calls are TRBV19 and TRBJ2-7, with D possibly being TRBD2 (6 bases). The origin of this receptor is a man between 18 and 29 years old in good health. The sample consisted of naive CD8+ T cells sorted from blood. DNA for the CDR3: TGTGCCAGTAACCCTCCGGGACTGACTTACGAGCAGTACTTC. Amino acid sequence: CASNPPGLTYEQYF.